This T cell receptor (beta chain) emerged from a study of blood T cell repertoires in COVID-19. Study summary: The study drew acute and convalescent COVID-19 samples from the United States, Italy and Spain. The analysed material was cDNA or gDNA that came from T cells, B-cell-depleted T cells, or PBMCs.

The V gene lost 2 bases and the J gene lost 5 bases, with 10 bases spanning the gap. Germline CDR1 and CDR2: SGHDT and YYEEEE. The CDR3 extends over 13 amino acids. Original processing methods: Scientists estimated how many nucleated cells there were by amplifying reference gene primers. Assay used: immunoSEQ multiplex PCR; TCRdb lists only in-frame clones, some missing. V, J and clone size reflect that table, while D and trimming were determined from the DNA. The data hold roughly 160,000 clones, with roughly 87% observed a single time. The sequenced sample consisted of peripheral blood. The J gene is TRBJ2-5, the V gene TRBV5-6; D is unresolved. This receptor was taken from a woman aged 60-70 years who had recovered from COVID-19. The chain's CDR3 is CASSFVFGETQYF. The CDR3 bases are TGTGCCAGCAGCTTTGTCTTCGGGGAGACCCAGTACTTC.